The next 5 T cell receptor beta chains were all read from a single sample in a study of T cell changes during pregnancy in multiple sclerosis. Measured with immunoSEQ multiplex PCR; TCRdb has only the in-frame clones, and not every one. Here the sample spans about 44,000 clones, around 89% being singletons. This sample comprised CD4+ T cells from peripheral blood mononuclear cells, obtained after pregnancy. These receptors all come from a female donor with multiple sclerosis, enrolled in a pregnancy study.

The genes are TRBV2 and TRBJ2-2; possibly TRBD2 for D (6 bases). The germline V gene has CDR1 SNHLY and CDR2 FYNNEI. Deletions cut 7 bases from V and 4 bases from J, with 10 bases between. There are 13 residues in the CDR3. CDR3 sequence (DNA): TGTGCCAGCACCCGGGAGACCACCGGGGAGCTGTTTTTT. Its translation is CASTRETTGELFF.

The chain employs TRBV5-6 and TRBJ2-3; 8 bases match TRBD1. CDR1 and CDR2 from the germline V gene are SGHDT and YYEEEE. With 3 bases clipped from V and 4 bases from J, the junction kept 4 bases outside the gene matches. The CDR3 runs to 14 residues. In nucleotides, the CDR3 is TGTGCCAGCAGCTCGACAGGGGTCGCAGATACGCAGTATTTT. This encodes CASSSTGVADTQYF.

The rearrangement uses TRBV6-1 and TRBJ1-3; D is unresolved. This CDR3 has 15 residues. Germline V gene lookup returns CDR1 MNHNS and CDR2 SASEGT. Trimming stripped 5 bases from V and 4 bases from J, with 15 bases between. CDR3 amino acids: CASSPGEQTGNTIYF. DNA for the CDR3: TGTGCCAGCAGTCCCGGAGAACAAACAGGAAACACCATATATTTT.

This rearrangement joins TRBV29-1 to TRBJ2-5; D is unresolved. Germline V gives CDR1 SQVTM, CDR2 ANQGSEA. The CDR3 spans 13 residues. V lost 5 bases, J lost 6 bases, and 16 bases lay in between. CDR3 loop: CSVLGSNRQTQYF. DNA of the CDR3: TGCAGCGTTCTAGGTTCCAATCGGCAGACCCAGTACTTC.

The chain recombines TRBV18 with TRBJ2-5; 7 bases are a match to TRBD1. Unmatched junction bases numbered 1, after V lost 4 bases and J lost 2 bases. The CDR3 length is 13 residues. CDR1 is KGHSH and CDR2 is LQKENI in the germline V gene. The CDR3 protein is CASSRQGQETQYF. As DNA, the CDR3 is TGTGCCAGCTCACGACAGGGACAAGAGACCCAGTACTTC. The whole variable domain, filled in from reference TRBV18 and TRBJ2-5, reads NAGVMQNPRHLVRRRGQEARLRCSPMKGHSHVYWYRQLPEEGLKFMVYLQKENIIDESGMPKERFSAEFPKEGPSILRIQQVVRGDSAAYFCASSRQGQETQYFGPGTRLLVL.